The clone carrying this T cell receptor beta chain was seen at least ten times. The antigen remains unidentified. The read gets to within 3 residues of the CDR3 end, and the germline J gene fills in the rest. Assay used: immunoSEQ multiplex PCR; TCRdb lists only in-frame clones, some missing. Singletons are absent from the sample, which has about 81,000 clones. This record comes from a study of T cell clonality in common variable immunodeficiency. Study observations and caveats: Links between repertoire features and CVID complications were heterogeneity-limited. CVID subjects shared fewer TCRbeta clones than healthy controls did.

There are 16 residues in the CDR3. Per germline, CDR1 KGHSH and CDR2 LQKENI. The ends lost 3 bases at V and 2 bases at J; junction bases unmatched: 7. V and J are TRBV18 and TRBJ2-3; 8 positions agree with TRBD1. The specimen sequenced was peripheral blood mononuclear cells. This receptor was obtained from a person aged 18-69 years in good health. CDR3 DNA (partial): TGTGCCAGCTCACCCCTCGGACAGGGCGCCACAGATACG. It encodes CASSPLGQGATDT. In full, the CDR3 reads CASSPLGQGATDTQYF.